The rows below give T cell receptor beta chains drawn from one sample of a study of blood T cell repertoires in COVID-19. Only in-frame clones appear in the TCRdb table, and some are missing; sequencing was by immunoSEQ multiplex PCR. This table holds 350,000 or so clones, nearly 90% found once. Sample: peripheral blood. Receptors were obtained from a man younger than 35 with active or convalescent COVID-19. Both conserved end residues are part of each CDR3. A D gene is named only where the DNA matches it firmly. Rows may omit the clone size; those that give it use once, few, many or a size class.

cdr3_length | j_call | v_call | clone_size | d_call | cdr3_aa | cdr3_nt
18 | TRBJ1-4 | TRBV7-9 | - | TRBD1 | CASSLGRGRPATNEKLFF | TGTGCCAGCAGCTTAGGCAGGGGGCGACCTGCAACTAATGAAAAACTGTTTTTT
13 | TRBJ1-5 | TRBV27 | - | - | CASSFRGGQPQHF | TGTGCCAGCAGTTTCAGGGGAGGGCAGCCCCAGCATTTT
17 | TRBJ1-1 | TRBV6-1 | - | - | CASSEATGLFQNTEAFF | TGTGCCAGCAGTGAAGCAACAGGGTTGTTTCAGAACACTGAAGCTTTCTTT
13 | TRBJ1-4 | TRBV5-6 | - | - | CASGSTTNEKLFF | TGTGCCAGCGGGAGCACAACTAATGAAAAACTGTTTTTT
15 | TRBJ1-3 | TRBV4-2 | - | - | CASSLATGSGNTIYF | TGTGCCAGCAGCTTAGCGACAGGCTCTGGAAACACCATATATTTT
16 | TRBJ1-5 | TRBV28 | - | - | CASSLWAGDGNQPQHF | TGTGCCAGCAGTTTATGGGCAGGGGATGGCAATCAGCCCCAGCATTTT
11 | TRBJ2-5 | TRBV30 | few | - | CAWSPLETQYF | TGTGCCTGGAGTCCCTTGGAGACCCAGTACTTC
15 | TRBJ1-2 | TRBV27 | - | TRBD1 | CASSPRDRGMRGYTF | TGTGCCAGCAGTCCCCGCGACAGGGGGATGAGGGGCTACACCTTC
13 | TRBJ2-1 | TRBV4-3 | - | - | CASSEPGYNEQFF | TGCGCCAGCAGCGAACCGGGCTACAATGAGCAGTTCTTC
15 | TRBJ1-6 | TRBV6-5 | - | TRBD1 | CASSYTDRADSPLHF | TGTGCCAGCAGTTACACGGACAGGGCGGATTCACCCCTCCACTTT
14 | TRBJ2-7 | TRBV19 | - | - | CASSFQPGSYEQYF | TGTGCCAGTAGTTTTCAACCAGGATCCTACGAGCAGTACTTC
13 | TRBJ2-1 | TRBV7-2 | - | TRBD2 | CAPAGGAYNEQFF | TGTGCTCCGGCGGGAGGAGCCTACAATGAGCAGTTCTTC
12 | TRBJ2-1 | TRBV6-2/TRBV6-3 | - | - | CASSYLYNEQFF | TGTGCCAGCAGTTACCTATACAATGAGCAGTTCTTC
16 | TRBJ1-3 | TRBV28 | - | - | CASRRSQGLRGNTIYF | TGTGCCAGCAGACGGTCGCAGGGGCTCCGAGGAAACACCATATATTTT
15 | TRBJ2-5 | TRBV4-2 | - | TRBD2 | CASSQDRLARETQYF | TGTGCCAGCAGCCAAGATAGACTAGCCCGGGAGACCCAGTACTTC
15 | TRBJ1-1 | TRBV10-2 | - | TRBD1 | CASSVTGGMNTEAFF | TGCGCCAGCAGTGTGACAGGGGGCATGAACACTGAAGCTTTCTTT
16 | TRBJ2-1 | TRBV18 | - | TRBD1 | CASSIDRGRTYNEQFF | TGTGCCAGCTCAATTGACAGGGGTAGGACCTACAATGAGCAGTTCTTC
15 | TRBJ1-5 | TRBV15 | - | TRBD1 | CATSGDRGGEQPQHF | TGTGCCACCAGCGGAGACAGGGGCGGCGAGCAGCCCCAGCATTTT
12 | TRBJ1-1 | TRBV27 | - | - | CASIPGVIEAFF | TGTGCCAGCATCCCAGGGGTTATCGAAGCTTTCTTT
14 | TRBJ2-3 | TRBV25-1 | - | TRBD2 | CASMTSGRAAAQYF | TGTGCCAGCATGACTAGCGGGAGGGCCGCGGCGCAGTATTTT
18 | TRBJ1-5 | TRBV24-1 | once | TRBD1 | CATSDRRDREYSNQPQHF | TGTGCCACCAGTGATCGCCGGGACAGGGAATATAGCAATCAGCCCCAGCATTTT
15 | TRBJ1-4 | TRBV28 | - | TRBD1 | CASSHRDRGRGKLFF | TGTGCCAGCAGTCATCGGGACAGGGGGCGGGGAAAACTGTTTTTT